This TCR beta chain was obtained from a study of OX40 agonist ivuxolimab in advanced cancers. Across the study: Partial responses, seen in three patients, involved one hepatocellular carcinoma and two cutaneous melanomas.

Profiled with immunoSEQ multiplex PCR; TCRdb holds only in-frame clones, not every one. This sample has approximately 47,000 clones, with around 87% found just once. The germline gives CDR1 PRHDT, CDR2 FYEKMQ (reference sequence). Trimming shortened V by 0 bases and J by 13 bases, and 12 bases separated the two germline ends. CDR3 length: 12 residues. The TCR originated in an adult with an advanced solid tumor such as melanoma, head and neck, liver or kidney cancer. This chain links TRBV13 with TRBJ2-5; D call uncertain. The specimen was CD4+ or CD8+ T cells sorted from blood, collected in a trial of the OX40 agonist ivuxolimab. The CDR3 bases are TGTGCCAGCAGCTTAGGGTCCGGAGAACGGTACTTC. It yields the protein CASSLGSGERYF.